The present T cell receptor beta chain was sequenced within a study of blood T cell repertoires in COVID-19. Overall study: The origin of the acute and convalescent COVID-19 samples was the United States, Italy and Spain. PBMCs, B-cell-depleted T cells, or T cells were the source of the cDNA or gDNA that made up the material.

In the original workflow: The assay estimated nucleated cells by amplifying reference gene primers. The assay was immunoSEQ multiplex PCR, and TCRdb's table has in-frame clones only and misses some. That table supplies the V and J calls and clone size; D and trimming were determined from the DNA. The sample contains over 120,000 clones, roughly 80% of which appear only once. Between the trimmed V and J ends, which lost 7 bases and 5 bases, there was a span of 18 bases. Germline V gene lookup returns CDR1 SGHRS and CDR2 YFSETQ. The CDR3 has 14 amino acids. Source material: peripheral blood. The receptor comes from a woman in her 50s with active or convalescent COVID-19. This chain connects TRBV5-1 to TRBJ2-5, with D tentatively TRBD1 (5 bases). The CDR3: CASGPGQGGETQYF. The CDR3 DNA sequence: TGCGCCAGCGGGCCCGGGCAGGGTGGTGAGACCCAGTACTTC.